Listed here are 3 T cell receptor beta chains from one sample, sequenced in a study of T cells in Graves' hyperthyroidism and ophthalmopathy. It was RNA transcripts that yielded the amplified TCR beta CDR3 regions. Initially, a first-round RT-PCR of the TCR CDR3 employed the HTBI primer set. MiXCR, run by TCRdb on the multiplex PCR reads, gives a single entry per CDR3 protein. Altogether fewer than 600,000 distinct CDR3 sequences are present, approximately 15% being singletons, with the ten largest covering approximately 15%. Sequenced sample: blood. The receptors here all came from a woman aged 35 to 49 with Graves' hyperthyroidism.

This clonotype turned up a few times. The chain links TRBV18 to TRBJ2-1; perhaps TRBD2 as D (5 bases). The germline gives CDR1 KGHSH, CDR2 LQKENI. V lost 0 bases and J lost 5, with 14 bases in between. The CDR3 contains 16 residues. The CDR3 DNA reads TGTGCCAGCTCACCACCTCAGCGGCAGCCTGACAATGAGCAGTTCTTC. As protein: CASSPPQRQPDNEQFF.

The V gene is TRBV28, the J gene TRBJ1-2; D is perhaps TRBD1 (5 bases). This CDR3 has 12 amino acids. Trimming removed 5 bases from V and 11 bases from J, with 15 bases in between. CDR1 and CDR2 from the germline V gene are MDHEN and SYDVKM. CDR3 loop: CASSPWDRGYTF. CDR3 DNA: TGTGCCAGCAGTCCCTGGGACCGCGGTTACACCTTC.

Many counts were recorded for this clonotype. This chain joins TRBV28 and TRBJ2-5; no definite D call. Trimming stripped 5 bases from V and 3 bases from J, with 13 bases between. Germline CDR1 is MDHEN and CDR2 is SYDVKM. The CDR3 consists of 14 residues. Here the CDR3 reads CASSIGSQKETQYF. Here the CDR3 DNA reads TGTGCCAGCAGTATAGGATCCCAGAAAGAGACCCAGTACTTC.